This T cell receptor (beta chain) was identified in a study of response to subunit inactivated influenza vaccine. The study, taken as a whole, reports: T cells newly recruited by each seasonal influenza vaccination are few, the authors suggested.

This clonotype was seen ten or more times. Its cognate antigen is unknown. Germline V lookup: CDR1 SEHNR, CDR2 FQNEAQ (reference sequence). Unmatched junction bases numbered 11, after V lost 6 bases and J lost 0 bases. The CDR3 extends over 17 amino acids. TCRdb reprocessed the RT-PCR reads via MiXCR and lists one record per CDR3 protein. The data contain around 520,000 distinct CDR3 sequences, roughly 10% of them singletons. This sequence joins TRBV7-9 and TRBJ1-1; 9 bases fit TRBD1. The sequence derives from a man in his forties or fifties who received an inactivated influenza vaccine. The sequences come from PBMCs from blood, collected on the day of vaccination. The CDR3 DNA is TGTGCCAGCAGTCCCGACAGGGGGACCCTCATGAACACTGAAGCTTTCTTT. Its translation is CASSPDRGTLMNTEAFF.